Each of the 30 T cell receptor beta chains below was sequenced from the same sample in a study of T-cell reconstitution after alpha-beta-depleted transplantation in children. Unique molecular identifiers were incorporated when the TCRbeta library was constructed. MiXCR, run by TCRdb on the PCR reads, gives a single entry per CDR3 protein. The table includes fewer than 550,000 distinct CDR3 sequences, approximately 10% detected once. The sample here was PBMCs, mostly from graft donor cells, taken 180 days after TCRalphabeta/CD19-depleted stem cell transplant. The receptor source for this set is a female patient aged 2-9 years who had a stem cell transplant for aplastic anemia, so the T cells may come from the graft donor.

This clonotype was seen more than once but under ten times. The chain carries TRBV12-3 or TRBV12-4 and TRBJ2-5; 9 nucleotides match TRBD1. With 5 bases clipped from V and 6 bases from J, the junction kept 4 bases outside the gene matches. The CDR3 extends over 13 amino acids. The CDR3 loop is CASSTGGLKTQYF. In nucleotides, the CDR3 is TGTGCCAGCAGTACAGGGGGCTTGAAGACCCAGTACTTC.

This chain connects TRBV19 to TRBJ1-5; no firm D call. There are 13 residues in the CDR3. Germline V CDR1 and CDR2: LNHDA, SQIVND (reference sequence). The germline V and J ends were trimmed by 8 bases and 6 bases, with 14 bases remaining between them. The CDR3 nucleotides are TGTGCCAGTCGCCCTCAGGAGGGTCAGCCCCAGCATTTT. Its protein is CASRPQEGQPQHF.

This clonotype was seen only a few times. CDR3 sequence: CASIAGTGELFF. CDR3 nucleotides: TGTGCCAGCATCGCCGGCACCGGGGAGCTGTTTTTT. V is TRBV11-3 and J is TRBJ2-2, with D unclear. V lost 7 bases and J 4 bases, leaving 7 bases between the germline ends. Germline CDR1 SGHNT, CDR2 YENEEA. This CDR3 has 12 residues.

This clonotype was observed a handful of times. V gene TRBV5-1 combines with J gene TRBJ2-7, with 7 bases lining up with TRBD2. The germline V gene has CDR1 SGHRS and CDR2 YFSETQ. The length of the CDR3 is 13 residues. The ends lost 2 bases at V and 5 bases at J; junction bases unmatched: 4. The CDR3 bases are TGCGCCAGCAGCTTTCCCGGGACTAACGAGCAGTACTTC. This translates into CASSFPGTNEQYF.

The CDR3 loop reads CASSPGETSTDTQYF. CDR3 bases: TGTGCCAGCAGCCCAGGAGAAACTAGCACAGATACGCAGTATTTT. The chain links TRBV11-3 to TRBJ2-3; D gene uncertain. The CDR3 has 15 residues. Per the germline V gene, CDR1 is SGHNT and CDR2 is YENEEA. Trimming shortened V by 5 bases and J by 0 bases, and 12 bases separated the two germline ends.

J is TRBJ1-1 and V is TRBV7-2, with TRBD1 as a possible D gene (6 bases). Trimming shortened V by 1 base and J by 5 bases, and 17 bases separated the two germline ends. The germline gives CDR1 SGHTA, CDR2 FQGNSA. This CDR3 region has 16 residues. CDR3 loop: CASSLGGGPKGTEAFF. The CDR3 region has the DNA TGTGCCAGCAGCTTAGGAGGGGGTCCGAAGGGGACTGAAGCTTTCTTT.

This clonotype was recorded a few times. The genes are TRBV6-5 and TRBJ2-5; D may be TRBD2 (5 bases). The V end lost 2 bases, the J end lost 2 bases, and 9 bases lay between the germline ends. CDR1 is MNHEY, CDR2 SVGAGI, per germline. The CDR3 loop spans 14 amino acids. CDR3 in amino acids: CASSYDGDQETQYF. Written as DNA, the CDR3 is TGTGCCAGCAGTTACGACGGGGATCAAGAGACCCAGTACTTC.

The chain joins TRBV5-1 to TRBJ2-3; 8 nucleotides match TRBD1. The V segment lost 0 bases and the J segment 1 base; nucleotides outside the gene matches: 7. Germline CDR1 and CDR2: SGHRS and YFSETQ. CDR3 length: 17 residues. The CDR3 coding sequence is TGCGCCAGCAGCTTGGGGGACCCGACAGGGGGCACAGATACGCAGTATTTT. Amino acid sequence: CASSLGDPTGGTDTQYF.

This clonotype was found many times. The V gene is TRBV12-3 or TRBV12-4, the J gene TRBJ2-5, with D possibly TRBD2 on 6 matching bases. The CDR3 is 14 amino acids. V lost 0 bases to trimming and J lost 7 bases, with 12 bases between them. CDR3 DNA: TGTGCCAGCAGTTTAGCGACTAGGGGCCGGACCCAGTACTTC. Translated: CASSLATRGRTQYF.

This clonotype was counted a few times. CDR3 DNA: TGTGCCATCAGTGAGTCGTTGGGGGTGATGAATGAAAAACTGTTTTTT. This encodes CAISESLGVMNEKLFF. V gene TRBV10-3 combines with J gene TRBJ1-4; weak D call: TRBD1 (5 bases). V lost 0 bases to trimming and J lost 5 bases, with 13 bases between them. This CDR3 contains 16 residues. Germline CDR1 and CDR2: ENHRY and SYGVKD.

This clonotype was counted only a few times. V usage is TRBV7-9 and J usage is TRBJ1-4; D gene unclear. CDR3 length: 14 residues. CDR1 and CDR2 from the germline V gene are SEHNR and FQNEAQ (reference sequence). The germline V and J ends were trimmed by 2 bases and 3 bases, with 7 bases remaining between them. CDR3 nucleotides: TGTGCCAGCAGCTTAATCATAGCTAATGAAAAACTGTTTTTT. Its protein product is CASSLIIANEKLFF.

This clonotype has at least ten counts. The chain carries TRBV10-3 and TRBJ2-5; 14 bases fit TRBD2. Germline CDR1 reads ENHRY; CDR2 reads SYGVKD. The trim removed 6 bases at V and 5 bases at J, leaving 2 bases unmatched. The CDR3 runs to 14 residues. CDR3 amino acids: CAIRGTSGSETQYF. Written as DNA, the CDR3 is TGTGCCATCAGGGGGACTAGCGGGAGTGAGACCCAGTACTTC.

In this sample, this clonotype turned up many times. The chain uses TRBV20-1 and TRBJ2-7, with a possible D match to TRBD2 (5 bases). The germline V gene has CDR1 DFQATT and CDR2 SNEGSKA (reference sequence). The CDR3 loop spans 14 amino acids. Deletions cut 0 bases from V and 3 bases from J, with 12 bases between. This CDR3 is CSARELRGDYEQYF. The CDR3, as DNA: TGCAGTGCTAGAGAACTACGGGGAGACTACGAGCAGTACTTC.

The rearrangement uses TRBV4-3 and TRBJ2-7; possible D gene TRBD2, 5 bases. Germline V lookup: CDR1 LGHNA, CDR2 YSLEER. The germline V and J ends were trimmed by 3 bases and 2 bases, with 14 bases remaining between them. The CDR3 contains 15 residues. CDR3 in amino acids: CASSQSFGRAYEQYF. In nucleotides, the CDR3 is TGCGCCAGCAGCCAGAGCTTTGGGCGGGCCTACGAGCAGTACTTC.

This clonotype has more than one count but fewer than ten. V and J are TRBV12-3 or TRBV12-4 and TRBJ2-5, with 16 bases fitting TRBD2. The V gene end was trimmed by 5 bases and the J gene end by 5 bases; junction bases not matched to a gene: 8. CDR3 length: 17 residues. CDR3 nucleotide sequence: TGTGCCAGCAGTACAGGGACTAGCGGGAGGGCGCGGGAGACCCAGTACTTC. Amino acids: CASSTGTSGRARETQYF.

This clonotype has just a few counts. V and J are TRBV11-2 and TRBJ2-5; TRBD2 agrees at 13 bases. The CDR3 runs to 18 residues. The germline gives CDR1 SGHAT, CDR2 FQNNGV. The junction had 10 bases not matched to a gene; V was cut back by 4 bases and J by 2 bases. The CDR3, as DNA: TGTGCCAGCAGCTCCCCCGGGACTAGCGGGGCACTACAAGAGACCCAGTACTTC. This codes for CASSSPGTSGALQETQYF.

The genes are TRBV10-3 and TRBJ2-3; 8 nucleotides match TRBD2. The CDR3 sequence is 17 residues long. V lost 0 bases to trimming and J lost 0 bases; unmatched junction nucleotides: 5. The V gene's germline CDR1 is ENHRY and CDR2 SYGVKD. CDR3 sequence (DNA): TGTGCCATCAGTGAGTCGATGGCTAGCGGGAGCACAGATACGCAGTATTTT. It encodes CAISESMASGSTDTQYF.

V is TRBV5-1 and J is TRBJ2-7, with D possibly being TRBD1 or TRBD2 (5 bases each). This CDR3 region has 15 residues. V lost 0 bases and J 7 bases, leaving 17 bases between the germline ends. In germline, CDR1 is SGHRS, CDR2 YFSETQ. The CDR3 loop is CASSLEGVDPGEQYF. CDR3 in DNA: TGCGCCAGCAGCTTGGAAGGGGTGGACCCGGGAGAGCAGTACTTC. The whole variable domain, filled in from reference TRBV5-1 and TRBJ2-7, reads KAGVTQTPRYLIKTRGQQVTLSCSPISGHRSVSWYQQTPGQGLQFLFEYFSETQRNKGNFPGRFSGRQFSNSRSEMNVSTLELGDSALYLCASSLEGVDPGEQYFGPGTRLTVT.

In its sample, this clonotype was seen many times. The rearrangement joins TRBV28 to TRBJ2-1; a possible D gene is TRBD1 (6 bases). This CDR3 region has 16 residues. The V gene lost 5 bases and the J gene lost 3 bases, with 17 bases spanning the gap. Germline V gene data show CDR1 as MDHEN and CDR2 as SYDVKM. The CDR3 nucleotides are TGTGCCAGCAGTCCCAGGGGAGATCCCTACTACAATGAGCAGTTCTTC. Translated, it gives CASSPRGDPYYNEQFF.

The sample holds a few counts of this clonotype. The chain recombines TRBV6-5 with TRBJ2-3; 10 nucleotides match TRBD2. The germline V gene encodes CDR1 MNHEY and CDR2 SVGAGI. CDR3 length: 16 amino acids. With 0 bases clipped from V and 3 bases from J, the junction kept 3 bases outside the gene matches. DNA for the CDR3: TGTGCCAGCAGTTACTCCCTAGCGGGAGTGACAGATACGCAGTATTTT. It yields the protein CASSYSLAGVTDTQYF.

CDR3 DNA sequence: TGCGCCAGCAGCCAAGCGACTAGCGGCACACAAGAGACCCAGTACTTC. It specifies CASSQATSGTQETQYF. The rearrangement joins TRBV4-1 to TRBJ2-5; 9 nucleotides agree with TRBD2. Germline V gene lookup returns CDR1 MGHRA and CDR2 YSYEKL. The CDR3 runs to 16 residues. Unmatched junction bases numbered 5, after V lost 1 base and J lost 2 bases.

This clonotype turned up a few times. CDR3 in DNA: TGCGCCAGCAGAGACGAGGGGCATTCACCCCTCCACTTT. It encodes CASRDEGHSPLHF. This chain connects TRBV5-1 to TRBJ1-6, with D perhaps matching TRBD1 (5 bases). The CDR3 covers 13 residues. The ends were cut back, 5 bases at V and 8 bases at J, with 11 bases in the middle. CDR1 is SGHRS, CDR2 YFSETQ, per germline.

The chain employs TRBV20-1 and TRBJ2-3; a possible D gene is TRBD2 (6 bases). Per germline, CDR1 DFQATT and CDR2 SNEGSKA (reference sequence). The length of the CDR3 is 12 residues. V was clipped by 3 bases and J by 3 bases, with 7 bases between them. Here the CDR3 reads CSARGGTDTQYF. CDR3 in DNA: TGCAGTGCTAGGGGGGGAACAGATACGCAGTATTTT.

This chain links TRBV5-1 with TRBJ2-7; perhaps TRBD2 as D (6 bases). V gave up 4 bases and J gave up 0 bases, with 17 bases separating them. Looked up from germline, CDR1 is SGHRS and CDR2 is YFSETQ. The CDR3 is made up of 16 amino acids. The CDR3 DNA is TGCGCCAGCAGCGGGGGACTGCTAACCAACTCCTACGAGCAGTACTTC. Its translation is CASSGGLLTNSYEQYF. Together with reference TRBV5-1 and TRBJ2-7, the CDR3 gives the full variable domain: KAGVTQTPRYLIKTRGQQVTLSCSPISGHRSVSWYQQTPGQGLQFLFEYFSETQRNKGNFPGRFSGRQFSNSRSEMNVSTLELGDSALYLCASSGGLLTNSYEQYFGPGTRLTVT.

The rearrangement links TRBV18 to TRBJ2-1, with 9 nucleotides matching TRBD2. From germline, CDR1 is KGHSH and CDR2 LQKENI. V shed 5 bases, J shed 8 bases, and the junction held 7 bases outside the gene matches. The CDR3 has 14 amino acids. The CDR3: CASSVLAGGDEQFF. The CDR3 DNA is TGTGCCAGCTCAGTACTAGCGGGTGGCGATGAGCAGTTCTTC.

This clonotype was seen repeatedly, ten times or more. The V and J genes are TRBV6-5 and TRBJ1-1; D is unresolved. V lost 2 bases and J lost 0, with 10 bases in between. This CDR3 comprises 15 residues. CDR1 and CDR2 (germline): MNHEY, SVGAGI. The CDR3, as DNA: TGTGCCAGCAGTTACGAGAGACGGATGAACACTGAAGCTTTCTTT. It specifies CASSYERRMNTEAFF.

In its sample, this clonotype was seen many times. The genes are TRBV4-2 and TRBJ1-5; a weak D match, TRBD1 (6 bases). The germline V gene encodes CDR1 LGHNA and CDR2 YNFKEQ. The CDR3 contains 14 residues. With 1 base removed from V and 3 bases from J, the gap between germline ends came to 7 bases. CDR3 sequence: CASSQGQVNQPQHF. The CDR3 bases are TGTGCCAGCAGCCAAGGACAGGTCAATCAGCCCCAGCATTTT.

V is TRBV18 and J is TRBJ2-3, with D uncertain. There are 15 residues in the CDR3. Germline-derived CDR1 and CDR2 are KGHSH and LQKENI. V dropped 4 bases and J dropped 2 bases, with 13 bases sitting between them. CDR3 in amino acids: CASSLRGPFTDTQYF. As DNA, the CDR3 is TGTGCCAGCTCACTTCGAGGACCCTTCACAGATACGCAGTATTTT.

This clonotype came up a few times. This rearrangement joins TRBV15 to TRBJ2-6, with TRBD1 identical over 8 bases. In germline, CDR1 is LNHNV, CDR2 YYDKDF (reference sequence). This CDR3 spans 19 amino acids. The V gene end was trimmed by 0 bases and the J gene end by 4 bases; junction bases not matched to a gene: 11. The CDR3 here is CATSRDRDRSSGGANVLTF. The CDR3 bases are TGTGCCACCAGCAGAGACCGGGACAGGTCCTCGGGCGGGGCCAACGTCCTGACTTTC.

This clonotype has just one count. The gene calls are TRBV7-9 and TRBJ1-4; TRBD1 matches 9 bases. V trimming: 3 bases; J trimming: 7 bases; junction bases outside the gene matches: 3. In germline, CDR1 is SEHNR, CDR2 FQNEAQ (reference sequence). CDR3 length equals 14 residues. The CDR3 DNA reads TGTGCCAGCAGCTTTACAGGGGGCAGTGAAAAACTGTTTTTT. This gives the protein CASSFTGGSEKLFF.